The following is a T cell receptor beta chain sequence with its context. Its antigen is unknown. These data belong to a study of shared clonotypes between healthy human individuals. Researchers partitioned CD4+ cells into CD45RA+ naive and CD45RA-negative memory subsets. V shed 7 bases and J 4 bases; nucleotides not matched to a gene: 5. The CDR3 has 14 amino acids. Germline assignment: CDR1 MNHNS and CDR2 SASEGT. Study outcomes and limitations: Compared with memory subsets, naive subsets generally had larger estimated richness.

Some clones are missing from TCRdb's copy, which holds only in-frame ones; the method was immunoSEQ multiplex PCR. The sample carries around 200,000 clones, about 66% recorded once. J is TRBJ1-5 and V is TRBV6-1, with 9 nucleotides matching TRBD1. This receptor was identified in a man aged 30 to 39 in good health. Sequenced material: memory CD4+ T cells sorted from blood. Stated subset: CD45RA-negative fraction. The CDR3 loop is CASNTQGANQPQHF. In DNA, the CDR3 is TGTGCCAGCAATACACAGGGGGCGAATCAGCCCCAGCATTTT.